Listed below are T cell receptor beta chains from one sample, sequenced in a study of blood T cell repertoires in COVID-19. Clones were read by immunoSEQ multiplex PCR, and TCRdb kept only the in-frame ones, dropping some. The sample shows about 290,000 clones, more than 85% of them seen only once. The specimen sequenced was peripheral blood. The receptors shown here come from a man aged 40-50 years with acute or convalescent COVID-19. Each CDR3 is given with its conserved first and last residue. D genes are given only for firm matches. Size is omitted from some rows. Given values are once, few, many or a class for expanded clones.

CDR3nt: TGTGCCACCAGTGATCGACAGGGCCTTGGGGATGAGCAGTTCTTC; CDR3aa: CATSDRQGLGDEQFF; j_gene: TRBJ2-1; v_gene: TRBV24-1; abundance: .; d_gene: TRBD1
CDR3nt: TGCGCCAGCAGCCAAGGACAGGGGGCATCTGAAAAACTGTTTTTT; CDR3aa: CASSQGQGASEKLFF; j_gene: TRBJ1-4; v_gene: TRBV4-1; abundance: .; d_gene: TRBD1
CDR3nt: TGCGCCAGCAGCTTGGGACTAGCGGGGGTAGGGGAGACCCAGTACTTC; CDR3aa: CASSLGLAGVGETQYF; j_gene: TRBJ2-5; v_gene: TRBV5-1; abundance: .; d_gene: TRBD2
CDR3nt: TGTGCCTGGAGTATAATAGTCGGGACAGCCTATGGCTACACCTTC; CDR3aa: CAWSIIVGTAYGYTF; j_gene: TRBJ1-2; v_gene: TRBV30; abundance: .; d_gene: TRBD1
CDR3nt: TGTGCCAGCAGTGACGCGATAACAGGGACCGTTCTCTGTCATCAGTACTTC; CDR3aa: CASSDAITGTVLCHQYF; j_gene: TRBJ2-7; v_gene: TRBV6-4; abundance: .; d_gene: .
CDR3nt: TGTGCCAGCAGTTTCGACAGTTACAATGAGCAGTTCTTC; CDR3aa: CASSFDSYNEQFF; j_gene: TRBJ2-1; v_gene: TRBV27; abundance: .; d_gene: .
CDR3nt: TGTGCCTGGAGCTCGGGGTCGGACTATGGCTACACCTTC; CDR3aa: CAWSSGSDYGYTF; j_gene: TRBJ1-2; v_gene: TRBV30; abundance: once; d_gene: .
CDR3nt: TGTGCCAGCAGCTTAGATCCGGGGGGGCTGGGTGAGCAGTTCTTC; CDR3aa: CASSLDPGGLGEQFF; j_gene: TRBJ2-1; v_gene: TRBV11-2; abundance: .; d_gene: TRBD2
CDR3nt: TGTGCCAGCCGAGCCGGGACAGGGGTTCTCGAGCAGTACTTC; CDR3aa: CASRAGTGVLEQYF; j_gene: TRBJ2-7; v_gene: TRBV7-9; abundance: .; d_gene: TRBD1
CDR3nt: TGTGCCAGCAGTCCCACAGGGTTGGGAAACACTGAAGCTTTCTTT; CDR3aa: CASSPTGLGNTEAFF; j_gene: TRBJ1-1; v_gene: TRBV6-5; abundance: .; d_gene: .
CDR3nt: TGTGCCACCAGTGATTTGCAGGAGACCCAGTACTTC; CDR3aa: CATSDLQETQYF; j_gene: TRBJ2-5; v_gene: TRBV24-1; abundance: .; d_gene: .
CDR3nt: TGTGCCACCAGTACTCCGGGACAGGTTTACAATGAGCAGTTCTTC; CDR3aa: CATSTPGQVYNEQFF; j_gene: TRBJ2-1; v_gene: TRBV24-1; abundance: .; d_gene: TRBD1
CDR3nt: TGTGCCAGCACTGCGGACAGGAACTATGGCTACACCTTC; CDR3aa: CASTADRNYGYTF; j_gene: TRBJ1-2; v_gene: TRBV2; abundance: .; d_gene: TRBD1
CDR3nt: TGTGCCAGCAGGGTGTTTGCGACAGATACGCAGTATTTT; CDR3aa: CASRVFATDTQYF; j_gene: TRBJ2-3; v_gene: TRBV27; abundance: .; d_gene: .
CDR3nt: TGTGCCAGCGACCCCGACAGTTCAAGAAACACTGAAGCTTTCTTT; CDR3aa: CASDPDSSRNTEAFF; j_gene: TRBJ1-1; v_gene: TRBV2; abundance: .; d_gene: .
CDR3nt: TGTGCCAGCAGCAAAGATCGCAGGGGGCCAGGGTCACCCCTCCACTTT; CDR3aa: CASSKDRRGPGSPLHF; j_gene: TRBJ1-6; v_gene: TRBV21-1; abundance: .; d_gene: .
CDR3nt: TGTGCCAGCAGTGAGTGGGCAGCGAACACTGAAGCTTTCTTT; CDR3aa: CASSEWAANTEAFF; j_gene: TRBJ1-1; v_gene: TRBV2; abundance: .; d_gene: .
CDR3nt: TGTGCCAGCAGCTCGAATCTTATGGGACTTGGCTATGGCTACACCTTC; CDR3aa: CASSSNLMGLGYGYTF; j_gene: TRBJ1-2; v_gene: TRBV7-9; abundance: .; d_gene: .
CDR3nt: TGTGCCAGCAGCCAGACAGGGGGTAAGAAGGAGCAGTACTTC; CDR3aa: CASSQTGGKKEQYF; j_gene: TRBJ2-7; v_gene: TRBV11-2; abundance: .; d_gene: TRBD1
CDR3nt: TGTGCCAGCAGTGAAGCCGTGGGGGCGTGGAGCAATCAGCCCCAGCATTTT; CDR3aa: CASSEAVGAWSNQPQHF; j_gene: TRBJ1-5; v_gene: TRBV6-1; abundance: .; d_gene: .
CDR3nt: TGCGCCAGCAAGAGAAACAGGGAGAACAATGAGCAGTTCTTC; CDR3aa: CASKRNRENNEQFF; j_gene: TRBJ2-1; v_gene: TRBV5-1; abundance: .; d_gene: .
CDR3nt: TGTGCCACCACCGGGACAGCCAGCGCCGGGGAGCTGTTTTTT; CDR3aa: CATTGTASAGELFF; j_gene: TRBJ2-2; v_gene: TRBV2; abundance: .; d_gene: TRBD1
CDR3nt: TGTGCCAGCAGCCTCTGGGGGCCAGGGGGCAGGAGCAATCAGCCCCAGCATTTT; CDR3aa: CASSLWGPGGRSNQPQHF; j_gene: TRBJ1-5; v_gene: TRBV21-1; abundance: .; d_gene: .
CDR3nt: TGTGCCAGCAGACCTACAGGGGATCAAAGCAATCAGCCCCAGCATTTT; CDR3aa: CASRPTGDQSNQPQHF; j_gene: TRBJ1-5; v_gene: TRBV21-1; abundance: .; d_gene: .
CDR3nt: TGTGCCAGCAGCCCGAGGACAGCCGATCTCTCTGGGGCCAACGTCCTGACTTTC; CDR3aa: CASSPRTADLSGANVLTF; j_gene: TRBJ2-6; v_gene: TRBV5-4; abundance: .; d_gene: .
CDR3nt: TGTGCCAGCAGTCCCGACAGAAGATCACCCCTCCACTTT; CDR3aa: CASSPDRRSPLHF; j_gene: TRBJ1-6; v_gene: TRBV5-6; abundance: once; d_gene: .
CDR3nt: TGTGCCTGGAGTTCGACTCAGAGTAACTATGGCTACACCTTC; CDR3aa: CAWSSTQSNYGYTF; j_gene: TRBJ1-2; v_gene: TRBV30; abundance: .; d_gene: .
CDR3nt: TGTGCTAGTGGTGGATCGGGACAGGGGTACGAGCAGTACTTC; CDR3aa: CASGGSGQGYEQYF; j_gene: TRBJ2-7; v_gene: TRBV12-5; abundance: .; d_gene: TRBD1
CDR3nt: TGTGCCAGCAGCCAAGATTCGCGAGTGGGGGCATTTAGTTATGGCTACACCTTC; CDR3aa: CASSQDSRVGAFSYGYTF; j_gene: TRBJ1-2; v_gene: TRBV3-1/TRBV3-2; abundance: .; d_gene: .
CDR3nt: TGTGCCAGTAGTATCAGCCAGGGACACTCCTACGAGCAGTACTTC; CDR3aa: CASSISQGHSYEQYF; j_gene: TRBJ2-7; v_gene: TRBV19; abundance: .; d_gene: .
CDR3nt: TGTGCCAGCAGCTCGCAACAGGGTTATAGCAATCAGCCCCAGCATTTT; CDR3aa: CASSSQQGYSNQPQHF; j_gene: TRBJ1-5; v_gene: TRBV5-8; abundance: .; d_gene: .
CDR3nt: TGTGCCAGCGCCGGGACTAGCGGAACCTACGAGCAGTACTTC; CDR3aa: CASAGTSGTYEQYF; j_gene: TRBJ2-7; v_gene: TRBV2; abundance: .; d_gene: TRBD2
CDR3nt: TGTGCCAGCAGTGAGGGACAGGGAGGCGGCTACACCTTC; CDR3aa: CASSEGQGGGYTF; j_gene: TRBJ1-2; v_gene: TRBV6-4; abundance: .; d_gene: TRBD1
CDR3nt: TGTGCCAGCAGCTTACGGGGGATGGCTGGAAACACCATATATTTT; CDR3aa: CASSLRGMAGNTIYF; j_gene: TRBJ1-3; v_gene: TRBV7-3; abundance: .; d_gene: .
CDR3nt: TGCGCCAGCAGTGAGTCTGGGGGGAACAATCAGCCCCAGCATTTT; CDR3aa: CASSESGGNNQPQHF; j_gene: TRBJ1-5; v_gene: TRBV10-1; abundance: .; d_gene: .
CDR3nt: TGTGCCAGCAGCCCCAGGCCCTCTTTTCTCTATGGCTACACCTTC; CDR3aa: CASSPRPSFLYGYTF; j_gene: TRBJ1-2; v_gene: TRBV9; abundance: .; d_gene: .
CDR3nt: TGTGCCAGTAGTGTACGGACAGGGGGCGGCTACACCTTC; CDR3aa: CASSVRTGGGYTF; j_gene: TRBJ1-2; v_gene: TRBV19; abundance: few; d_gene: TRBD1
CDR3nt: TGTGCCATCAGTGAGTCGGCGACAGGCGTGAACACTGAAGCTTTCTTT; CDR3aa: CAISESATGVNTEAFF; j_gene: TRBJ1-1; v_gene: TRBV10-3; abundance: .; d_gene: .
CDR3nt: TGTGCCAGCAGCTTATACGTGAGGAACACTGAAGCTTTCTTT; CDR3aa: CASSLYVRNTEAFF; j_gene: TRBJ1-1; v_gene: TRBV5-5; abundance: .; d_gene: .
CDR3nt: TGTGCCACCGCTGGGGCACCCTATAGCAATCAGCCCCAGCATTTT; CDR3aa: CATAGAPYSNQPQHF; j_gene: TRBJ1-5; v_gene: TRBV15; abundance: .; d_gene: .
CDR3nt: TGTGCCAGCAGGGTACGGGGGGCAACCACAGATACGCAGTATTTT; CDR3aa: CASRVRGATTDTQYF; j_gene: TRBJ2-3; v_gene: TRBV6-5; abundance: .; d_gene: .
CDR3nt: TGTGCCAGCAGCATAGGACTTTTCCCCGGGGAGCTGTTTTTT; CDR3aa: CASSIGLFPGELFF; j_gene: TRBJ2-2; v_gene: TRBV5-6; abundance: .; d_gene: .
CDR3nt: TGCGCCATCGGGACAGGGGACCAGCCCCAGCATTTT; CDR3aa: CAIGTGDQPQHF; j_gene: TRBJ1-5; v_gene: TRBV10-2; abundance: .; d_gene: TRBD1
CDR3nt: TGTGCCAGCAGGTGGACAGCTTACACTGAAGCTTTCTTT; CDR3aa: CASRWTAYTEAFF; j_gene: TRBJ1-1; v_gene: TRBV2; abundance: .; d_gene: .
CDR3nt: TGCGCCAGCAGCCCATTACAGGAGTCCTACGAGCAGTACTTC; CDR3aa: CASSPLQESYEQYF; j_gene: TRBJ2-7; v_gene: TRBV5-1; abundance: .; d_gene: .
CDR3nt: TGTGCCAGCAGCGCGAAGACAGGGGGCACCGGGGAGCTGTTTTTT; CDR3aa: CASSAKTGGTGELFF; j_gene: TRBJ2-2; v_gene: TRBV9; abundance: .; d_gene: TRBD1
CDR3nt: TGTGCCAGCAGGCAGATAACAGGGGCAGGAGAAAAACTGTTTTTT; CDR3aa: CASRQITGAGEKLFF; j_gene: TRBJ1-4; v_gene: TRBV2; abundance: .; d_gene: TRBD1
CDR3nt: TGCAGCGCCAAAGTACAGGGAACCGGGGAGCTGTTTTTT; CDR3aa: CSAKVQGTGELFF; j_gene: TRBJ2-2; v_gene: TRBV29-1; abundance: .; d_gene: .
CDR3nt: TGTGCCAGCAGCGCTTCTGGGGCGAGCTCCTACAATGAGCAGTTCTTC; CDR3aa: CASSASGASSYNEQFF; j_gene: TRBJ2-1; v_gene: TRBV9; abundance: once; d_gene: .
CDR3nt: TGTGCCAGCAGCTTGGGACAGATCACCGGGGAGCTGTTTTTT; CDR3aa: CASSLGQITGELFF; j_gene: TRBJ2-2; v_gene: TRBV11-2; abundance: .; d_gene: TRBD1
CDR3nt: TGTGCCACCAGTGATTACACAGCCGGGGGGCCTGCCGGCTACACCTTC; CDR3aa: CATSDYTAGGPAGYTF; j_gene: TRBJ1-2; v_gene: TRBV24-1; abundance: .; d_gene: .
CDR3nt: TGTGCCAGCAGTTTCGACACGAACACCGGGGAGCTGTTTTTT; CDR3aa: CASSFDTNTGELFF; j_gene: TRBJ2-2; v_gene: TRBV27; abundance: .; d_gene: .
CDR3nt: TGTGCCAGCAGTTACGGGGGAGGGACCACCGGGGAGCTGTTTTTT; CDR3aa: CASSYGGGTTGELFF; j_gene: TRBJ2-2; v_gene: TRBV6-5; abundance: few; d_gene: TRBD2